These 10 T cell receptor beta chains were sequenced from one sample in a study of T cells in Graves' hyperthyroidism and ophthalmopathy. The source material, RNA transcripts, was used to amplify TCR beta CDR3 regions. Researchers ran a first-round RT-PCR on the TCR CDR3 using the HTBI primer set. TCRdb itself ran the multiplex PCR reads through MiXCR, one entry per CDR3 protein. This table has 390,000 or so distinct CDR3 sequences, about 15% appearing once. Sequencing was carried out using blood. The receptors here all came from a man younger than 35 with Graves' ophthalmopathy.

This clonotype was observed many times. The chain uses TRBV7-9 and TRBJ2-3; D might be TRBD1 (6 bases). From germline, CDR1 is SEHNR and CDR2 FQNEAQ (reference sequence). V shed 5 bases and J shed 3 bases, with 15 bases lying between them. CDR3 size: 15 residues. CDR3 coding DNA: TGTGCCAGCAGCGTGACAGGTTTTGCAACAGATACGCAGTATTTT. Its protein product is CASSVTGFATDTQYF.

There are many counts of this clonotype. This sequence joins TRBV5-1 and TRBJ2-1, with D perhaps TRBD1 (5 bases). The CDR3 length is 13 residues. The germline V and J ends were trimmed by 0 bases and 5 bases, with 6 bases remaining between them. Germline V gene sequence: CDR1 SGHRS, CDR2 YFSETQ. CDR3 bases: TGCGCCAGCAGCTTGGCCAGGGACAATGAGCAGTTCTTC. Translation gives CASSLARDNEQFF. Combining the CDR3 with reference TRBV5-1 and TRBJ2-1 gives the whole variable domain KAGVTQTPRYLIKTRGQQVTLSCSPISGHRSVSWYQQTPGQGLQFLFEYFSETQRNKGNFPGRFSGRQFSNSRSEMNVSTLELGDSALYLCASSLARDNEQFFGPGTRLTVL.

This clonotype was observed many times. The rearrangement joins TRBV6-1 to TRBJ2-5, with a possible D match to TRBD1 (6 bases). Per germline, CDR1 MNHNS and CDR2 SASEGT. This CDR3 contains 14 residues. The ends were cut back, 6 bases at V and 3 bases at J, with 14 bases in the middle. The CDR3: CASRGPGGEETQYF. The CDR3, as DNA: TGTGCCAGCAGAGGCCCTGGGGGCGAAGAGACCCAGTACTTC.

As for this clonotype: This may be a read error: a much more frequent sequence differs by one nucleotide. This rearrangement joins TRBV7-2 to TRBJ2-5; the match to TRBD2 covers 13 bases. With 4 bases clipped from V and 5 bases from J, the junction kept 7 bases outside the gene matches. Germline CDR1 reads SGHTA; CDR2 reads FQGNSA. CDR3 length: 16 amino acids. In DNA form, the CDR3 reads TGTGCCAGCAGCTCACTAGCGGGGGGGGGGGTGGAGACCCAGTACTTC. Its protein is CASSSLAGGGVETQYF.

The V and J genes are TRBV25-1 and TRBJ1-5; D possibly corresponds to TRBD1 (6 bases). The CDR3 extends over 15 amino acids. The germline V and J ends were trimmed by 3 bases and 4 bases, with 13 bases remaining between them. In germline, CDR1 is MGHDK, CDR2 SYGVNS. CDR3 region: CASSDYDRRNQPQHF. In DNA form, the CDR3 reads TGTGCCAGCAGTGATTATGACAGGAGAAATCAGCCCCAGCATTTT.

This clonotype was counted at least ten times. This sequence joins TRBV6-1 and TRBJ2-1; 10 bases are shared with TRBD2. With 5 bases clipped from V and 5 bases from J, the junction kept 6 bases outside the gene matches. Germline CDR1 reads MNHNS; CDR2 reads SASEGT. The length of the CDR3 is 15 residues. CDR3 DNA: TGTGCCAGCAGTCCTAACCTAGCGGGAGACAATGAGCAGTTCTTC. Its translation is CASSPNLAGDNEQFF.

Many counts were recorded for this clonotype. The rearrangement links TRBV2 to TRBJ2-4; no clear D gene. The CDR3 sequence is 15 residues long. The V and J ends lost 0 bases and 0 bases respectively, with 6 bases between them. Germline values: CDR1 SNHLY, CDR2 FYNNEI. CDR3: CASSEADLAKNIQYF. CDR3 nucleotide sequence: TGTGCCAGCAGTGAAGCCGACTTAGCCAAAAACATTCAGTACTTC.

This clonotype has more than one count but fewer than ten. V usage is TRBV5-6 and J usage is TRBJ2-7; D is unresolved. This CDR3 region has 14 residues. Germline values: CDR1 SGHDT, CDR2 YYEEEE. Trimming took off 0 bases at V and 2 bases at J, with 9 bases between the two ends. The CDR3 region has the DNA TGTGCCAGCAGCTTGGCTCAGTCTCCCTACGAGCAGTACTTC. Residues: CASSLAQSPYEQYF.

This clonotype has at least ten counts. This sequence joins TRBV6-1 and TRBJ2-1; 9 bases match TRBD2. The germline V gene encodes CDR1 MNHNS and CDR2 SASEGT. The J segment lost 7 bases and the V segment lost 6 bases, leaving 13 bases of the junction unmatched. The CDR3 length is 16 residues. The CDR3 nucleotides are TGTGCCAGCAGAGGAGGAAGACTAGCGGAGGGGAATGAGCAGTTCTTC. It encodes CASRGGRLAEGNEQFF.

This clonotype occurred many times. The chain combines TRBV2 with TRBJ2-7; TRBD1 matches at 7 bases. The J segment lost 3 bases and the V segment lost 7 bases, leaving 12 bases of the junction unmatched. This CDR3 is built from 15 residues. Germline V gives CDR1 SNHLY, CDR2 FYNNEI. This chain's CDR3 is CASNAKDRPDYEQYF. The CDR3, as DNA: TGTGCCAGCAACGCCAAGGACAGGCCGGACTACGAGCAGTACTTC.